Below are 24 T cell receptor beta chains sequenced from a single sample in a study of blood T cells in healthy people across ages. Next came a second PCR, run for about 6 to 11 cycles, which used a sample-barcoded 5' primer along with a J-beta primer mix. MiXCR, applied by TCRdb to the 5' RACE reads, yields one record per CDR3 protein. This table has about 780,000 distinct CDR3 sequences, 62% appearing once. The sequencing input was blood. The origin of the receptors is a man aged 25 to 45 in good health.

The chain recombines TRBV7-6 with TRBJ2-7; TRBD1 aligns across 9 bases. The CDR3 consists of 14 residues. The V and J ends lost 8 bases and 3 bases, in that order; junction bases with no gene match: 8. Germline loops: CDR1 SGHVS, CDR2 FNYEAQ. CDR3 sequence (DNA): TGTGCCAGCGAAAGAGGACAGGGGATCTACGAGCAGTACTTC. This gives the protein CASERGQGIYEQYF.

This clonotype has a single count. CDR3 bases: TGTGCCAGCAGTTCACCGACAGGCCCTTCCTATTATGGCTACACCTTC. Its protein is CASSSPTGPSYYGYTF. The rearrangement links TRBV12-3 or TRBV12-4 to TRBJ1-2; a possible D gene is TRBD1 (6 bases). The length of the CDR3 is 16 residues. V lost 4 bases, J lost 5 bases, and 20 bases lay in between.

The chain combines TRBV9 with TRBJ2-1, with 9 nucleotides matching TRBD1. V gave up 4 bases and J gave up 9 bases; unmatched junction bases: 8. CDR3 length: 14 amino acids. Germline CDR1 is SGDLS and CDR2 is YYNGEE. As DNA, the CDR3 is TGTGCCAGCAGCCCCGGGACAGGGTCGGTTGAGCAGTTCTTC. Translated, it gives CASSPGTGSVEQFF.

This rearrangement joins TRBV4-3 to TRBJ2-1, with D unresolved. Germline CDR1 reads LGHNA; CDR2 reads YSLEER. The CDR3 runs 16 residues. V was clipped by 5 bases and J by 4 bases, with 18 bases between them. In nucleotides, the CDR3 is TGCGCCAGCAGCGCAGTAAACTTTGAAGGGTACAATGAGCAGTTCTTC. Translation: CASSAVNFEGYNEQFF.

The V gene is TRBV7-2, the J gene TRBJ1-5; the match to TRBD1 covers 12 bases. Germline V CDR1 and CDR2: SGHTA, FQGNSA. Trimming removed 5 bases from V and 0 bases from J; junction bases left unmatched: 5. This CDR3 spans 17 amino acids. CDR3 sequence (DNA): TGTGCCAGCAGCAGGGGACAGGGGGCGAATAGCAATCAGCCCCAGCATTTT. The encoded protein is CASSRGQGANSNQPQHF. The full variable domain, rest sourced from reference TRBV7-2 and TRBJ1-5, is GAGVSQSPSNKVTEKGKDVELRCDPISGHTALYWYRQSLGQGLEFLIYFQGNSAPDKSGLPSDRFSAERTGGSVSTLTIQRTQQEDSAVYLCASSRGQGANSNQPQHFGDGTRLSIL.

The genes are TRBV6-6 and TRBJ2-4; 8 bases match TRBD1. The end of the DNA fits TRBJ2-5 better, so the J call may be wrong. This CDR3 has 15 residues. Per germline, CDR1 MNHNY and CDR2 SVGAGI (reference sequence). The CDR3 reads CASSYDRGFQETQYF. The DNA of the CDR3 is TGTGCCAGCAGTTACGACAGGGGATTTCAAGAGACCCAGTACTTC.

The gene calls are TRBV24-1 and TRBJ2-1; D might be TRBD1 (7 bases). The CDR3 is made up of 19 amino acids. Germline-derived CDR1 and CDR2 are KGHDR and SFDVKD. The V end was cut by 12 bases, the J end by 2 bases, with 31 bases between. The CDR3 region is CASPGTEPFGRDPYNEQFF. The CDR3 DNA reads TGTGCCTCACCCGGGACAGAACCCTTTGGGCGGGATCCCTACAATGAGCAGTTCTTC.

V and J are TRBV27 and TRBJ1-1; possibly TRBD1 for D (5 bases). Germline CDR1 reads MNHEY; CDR2 reads SMNVEV (reference sequence). Trimming stripped 2 bases from V and 0 bases from J, with 10 bases between. The CDR3 has 15 amino acids. The CDR3 bases are TGTGCCAGCAGTTTACAGGGAGCTTTGAACACTGAAGCTTTCTTT. Encoded protein: CASSLQGALNTEAFF.

This clonotype was found a few times. The chain employs TRBV20-1 and TRBJ1-2; D remains unclear. The CDR3 runs to 11 residues. Per the germline V gene, CDR1 is DFQATT and CDR2 is SNEGSKA (reference sequence). V lost 7 bases and J lost 6, with 12 bases in between. The CDR3 nucleotides read TGCAGTGGGGAAGGGAACCATGGCTACACCTTC. It encodes CSGEGNHGYTF.

The rearrangement joins TRBV5-6 to TRBJ2-7; tentatively, D is TRBD1 (5 bases). The germline gives CDR1 SGHDT, CDR2 YYEEEE. V lost 4 bases and J lost 3, with 17 bases in between. This CDR3 has 15 residues. CDR3 sequence reads: CASSLDGAALYEQYF. CDR3 DNA: TGTGCCAGCAGCCTGGATGGGGCAGCACTCTACGAGCAGTACTTC.

The chain has TRBV25-1 and TRBJ2-7; D gene unclear. Deletions cut 8 bases from V and 0 bases from J, with 14 bases between. The CDR3 is 14 residues long. Germline V gene lookup returns CDR1 MGHDK and CDR2 SYGVNS. CDR3 coding DNA: TGTGCCAGCTTATGGAGAGCCTTCTCCTACGAGCAGTACTTC. Amino acid sequence: CASLWRAFSYEQYF.

The chain uses TRBV4-2 and TRBJ2-1, with D perhaps matching TRBD1 or TRBD2 (6 bases each). Trimming stripped 4 bases from V and 8 bases from J, with 15 bases between. This CDR3 region has 14 residues. CDR1 is LGHNA, CDR2 YNFKEQ, per germline. The CDR3: CASSLTGRWDEQFF. CDR3 in DNA: TGTGCCAGCAGCCTAACAGGGAGGTGGGATGAGCAGTTCTTC.

The V call is TRBV20-1, the J call TRBJ2-1; no clear D. This CDR3 is built from 13 residues. V was trimmed by 5 bases and J by 5 bases, leaving 13 bases between them. Looked up from germline, CDR1 is DFQATT and CDR2 is SNEGSKA (reference sequence). In nucleotides, the CDR3 is TGCAGTGCTCAGAACTTCGGACACAATGAGCAGTTCTTC. Translation: CSAQNFGHNEQFF.

Worth noting for this clonotype: The junction and the germline gene differ at one end; a read error may be behind it. DNA of the CDR3: TGTGTCAGCAGCCCAGAGTTGTGGGCCCTATCCCCCTACGAGCAGTACTTC. It encodes CVSSPELWALSPYEQYF. This sequence joins TRBV4-2 and TRBJ2-7; no firm D call. This CDR3 spans 17 amino acids. CDR1 is LGHNA and CDR2 is YNFKEQ in the germline V gene.

V and J are TRBV3-1 and TRBJ2-3; perhaps TRBD1 as D (6 bases). The CDR3 covers 16 residues. V was clipped by 0 bases and J by 3 bases, with 13 bases between them. The germline V gene has CDR1 LGHDT and CDR2 YNNKEL (reference sequence). The CDR3 here is CASSQEWGRWTDTQYF. Written as DNA, the CDR3 is TGTGCCAGCAGCCAAGAATGGGGGCGGTGGACAGATACGCAGTATTTT.

V usage is TRBV2 and J usage is TRBJ2-3, with 11 bases identical to TRBD2. V was pared by 3 bases and J by 2 bases, with 13 bases of the junction left unmatched. Germline V gene data show CDR1 as SNHLY and CDR2 as FYNNEI. The CDR3 has 19 amino acids. This chain's CDR3 is CASSDPSASGGLNTDTQYF. Here the CDR3 DNA reads TGTGCCAGCAGTGATCCGTCGGCTAGCGGGGGGCTGAACACAGATACGCAGTATTTT.

This chain uses TRBV28 with TRBJ2-7; a possible D gene is TRBD1 (6 bases). The CDR3 has 13 amino acids. Germline CDR1 and CDR2: MDHEN and SYDVKM. Trimming left V 7 bases short and J 1 base short, with 11 bases between. The CDR3 reads CASTGTRSYEQYF. Here the CDR3 DNA reads TGTGCCAGCACCGGGACAAGATCCTACGAGCAGTACTTC.

There are a few counts of this clonotype. A junction boundary mismatches the germline segment, possibly from a read error. V usage is TRBV29-1 and J usage is TRBJ2-7; 10 bases align to TRBD1. The germline V gene has CDR1 SQVTM and CDR2 ANQGSEA. The CDR3 totals 15 residues. The CDR3 spells CSVEDRDRGIYEQYF. CDR3 in DNA: TGCAGCGTAGAAGACCGGGACAGGGGTATCTACGAGCAGTACTTC.

The rearrangement joins TRBV7-2 to TRBJ2-5; 12 nucleotides align to TRBD2. Germline V gives CDR1 SGHTA, CDR2 FQGNSA. J gave up 4 bases and V 6 bases, and 12 bases lay outside the gene matches. This CDR3 has 17 residues. The CDR3 protein is CASRSGGLAGWGETQYF. CDR3 coding DNA: TGTGCCAGCAGATCAGGAGGACTAGCGGGATGGGGAGAGACCCAGTACTTC.

CDR3 amino acids: CASSAGGRGTDTQYF. The CDR3 coding sequence is TGTGCCAGCAGCGCCGGGGGGCGTGGCACAGATACGCAGTATTTT. This rearrangement joins TRBV9 to TRBJ2-3; possible D gene TRBD2, 7 bases. The germline gives CDR1 SGDLS, CDR2 YYNGEE. Trimming pared 3 bases from V and 1 base from J, leaving 12 bases between. The CDR3 spans 15 residues. Using reference TRBV9 and TRBJ2-3 for the parts outside the CDR3, the full variable domain is DSGVTQTPKHLITATGQRVTLRCSPRSGDLSVYWYQQSLDQGLQFLIQYYNGEERAKGNILERFSAQQFPDLHSELNLSSLELGDSALYFCASSAGGRGTDTQYFGPGTRLTVL.

The rearrangement links TRBV12-3 or TRBV12-4 to TRBJ2-1, with 13 bases lining up with TRBD2. The CDR3 contains 16 residues. The V segment lost 5 bases and the J segment 6 bases; nucleotides outside the gene matches: 7. CDR3 sequence reads: CASSGLAGELGNEQFF. Written as DNA, the CDR3 is TGTGCCAGCAGTGGACTAGCGGGGGAACTTGGCAATGAGCAGTTCTTC.

The V call is TRBV5-1, the J call TRBJ2-7; 9 bases align to TRBD1. Germline CDR1 is SGHRS and CDR2 is YFSETQ. This CDR3 spans 13 amino acids. Trimming cost V 4 bases and J 2 bases; bases outside gene matches: 1. Here the CDR3 reads CASSGDRAYEQYF. The CDR3 DNA follows: TGCGCCAGCAGCGGGGACAGGGCCTACGAGCAGTACTTC.

This clonotype came up a few times. The V gene is TRBV12-3 or TRBV12-4, the J gene TRBJ2-3, with a tentative D call TRBD2 (5 bases). The CDR3 is 13 amino acids. Trimming removed 0 bases at V and 6 bases at J, with 7 bases between. The CDR3 DNA is TGTGCCAGCAGTTTAGCGCGGAGGGATACGCAGTATTTT. It encodes CASSLARRDTQYF.

This clonotype showed up just a few times. The gene calls are TRBV27 and TRBJ1-1, with D uncertain. From germline, CDR1 is MNHEY and CDR2 SMNVEV (reference sequence). The CDR3 contains 15 residues. V dropped 1 base and J dropped 4 bases, with 13 bases sitting between them. CDR3: CASSLYPKRGTEAFF. The CDR3, as DNA: TGTGCCAGCAGTTTATATCCAAAACGGGGCACTGAAGCTTTCTTT.